These 31 T cell receptor beta chains were sequenced from one sample in a study of somatic mutations in cytotoxic T cells in rheumatoid arthritis. Data came from immunoSEQ multiplex PCR; TCRdb stores just in-frame clones and leaves some out. The sample has about 19,000 clones; about 81% are singletons. What was sequenced was CD8+ T cells sorted from blood. These receptors were collected from an adult with rheumatoid arthritis.

The rearrangement links TRBV4-3 to TRBJ1-2; no clear D gene. CDR1 and CDR2 (germline): LGHNA, YSLEER. V lost 1 base and J 4 bases, leaving 13 bases between the germline ends. The CDR3 has 15 residues. The CDR3 loop is CASSQVFGEGYGYTF. The CDR3 DNA reads TGCGCCAGCAGCCAAGTTTTCGGGGAGGGCTATGGCTACACCTTC.

The chain couples TRBV9 to TRBJ2-7; a weak D match, TRBD2 (7 bases). Germline loops: CDR1 SGDLS, CDR2 YYNGEE. The CDR3 is made up of 14 amino acids. Trimming removed 7 bases from V and 2 bases from J, with 16 bases in between. In DNA, the CDR3 is TGTGCCAGCGCTGAAAGCGGGACAACCTACGAGCAGTACTTC. Translating gives CASAESGTTYEQYF.

The chain uses TRBV13 and TRBJ2-3; D uncertain. Per the germline V gene, CDR1 is PRHDT and CDR2 is FYEKMQ (reference sequence). This CDR3 comprises 16 residues. The V gene lost 1 base and the J gene lost 3 bases, with 14 bases spanning the gap. The DNA for the CDR3 is TGTGCCAGCAGCTTAGTTCGCGCATTGGGGACAGATACGCAGTATTTT. Protein: CASSLVRALGTDTQYF.

V usage is TRBV7-9 and J usage is TRBJ2-7; D is perhaps TRBD1 (5 bases). The CDR3 consists of 16 residues. Germline lookup yields CDR1 SEHNR and CDR2 FQNEAQ (reference sequence). The V end lost 1 base, the J end lost 2 bases, and 15 bases lay between the germline ends. The CDR3 loop is CASSLVLGQLTYEQYF. In DNA form, the CDR3 reads TGTGCCAGCAGCTTAGTCTTGGGGCAACTCACCTACGAGCAGTACTTC. Full variable domain (rest looked up from reference TRBV7-9 and TRBJ2-7): DTGVSQNPRHKITKRGQNVTFRCDPISEHNRLYWYRQTLGQGPEFLTYFQNEAQLEKSRLLSDRFSAERPKGSFSTLEIQRTEQGDSAMYLCASSLVLGQLTYEQYFGPGTRLTVT.

This clone ranks as medium-sized (0.01 to 0.1%). V and J are TRBV5-5 and TRBJ1-6; 7 positions match TRBD1. There are 17 residues in the CDR3. Germline CDR1 SGHKS, CDR2 YYEKEE (reference sequence). V shed 1 base and J 6 bases; nucleotides not matched to a gene: 10. Here the CDR3 reads CASSLTPGQASNSPLHF. The DNA for the CDR3 is TGTGCCAGCAGCTTGACCCCAGGACAGGCGAGTAATTCACCCCTCCACTTT.

The chain combines TRBV5-5 with TRBJ2-3; D uncertain. The length of the CDR3 is 13 residues. Trimming removed 2 bases from V and 8 bases from J, with 12 bases in between. The germline gives CDR1 SGHKS, CDR2 YYEKEE (reference sequence). Here the CDR3 reads CASSLYTLGTQYF. CDR3 coding DNA: TGTGCCAGCAGCTTATACACTCTGGGTACGCAGTATTTT.

This chain connects TRBV2 to TRBJ2-1; D unclear. The CDR3 sequence is 12 residues long. The V end was cut by 5 bases, the J end by 10 bases, with 12 bases between. Germline V gives CDR1 SNHLY, CDR2 FYNNEI. DNA for the CDR3: TGTGCCAGCAGTCAAGACCCCCGCGAGCAGTTCTTC. Its protein is CASSQDPREQFF. The full variable domain, with the rest looked up from reference TRBV2 and TRBJ2-1, is EPEVTQTPSHQVTQMGQEVILRCVPISNHLYFYWYRQILGQKVEFLVSFYNNEISEKSEIFDDQFSVERPDGSNFTLKIRSTKLEDSAMYFCASSQDPREQFFGPGTRLTVL.

This rearrangement joins TRBV5-6 to TRBJ1-1, with TRBD1 matching over 8 bases. V lost 6 bases, J lost 1 base, and 5 bases stayed unmatched. The CDR3 is 14 amino acids. Germline-derived CDR1 and CDR2 are SGHDT and YYEEEE. CDR3 nucleotide sequence: TGTGCCAGCACCCCAGGACAGGGGAACACTGAAGCTTTCTTT. Translation gives CASTPGQGNTEAFF.

This CDR3 is CASSGQGAYSNQPQHF. The DNA for the CDR3 is TGTGCCAGCAGTGGACAGGGGGCCTATAGCAATCAGCCCCAGCATTTT. The chain carries TRBV25-1 and TRBJ1-5, with TRBD1 identical over 10 bases. V dropped 4 bases and J dropped 0; count of bases not matched to a gene: 3. Germline V CDR1 and CDR2: MGHDK, SYGVNS. This CDR3 has 16 residues. The entire variable domain, with the rest obtained from reference TRBV25-1 and TRBJ1-5, is as follows: EADIYQTPRYLVIGTGKKITLECSQTMGHDKMYWYQQDPGMELHLIHYSYGVNSTEKGDLSSESTVSRIRTEHFPLTLESARPSHTSQYLCASSGQGAYSNQPQHFGDGTRLSIL.

The CDR3 spells CASFLGGGRNEQFF. The CDR3 DNA reads as TGTGCCAGCTTTTTAGGGGGGGGAAGGAATGAGCAGTTCTTC. The chain carries TRBV11-2 and TRBJ2-1, with D perhaps TRBD2 (7 bases). Germline-derived CDR1 and CDR2 are SGHAT and FQNNGV. V was cut by 8 bases and J by 7 bases, with 18 bases left in between. The CDR3 covers 14 residues.

This clone has just a few counts. The chain is built from TRBV7-8 and TRBJ1-2, with a weak D call TRBD1 (6 bases). V lost 5 bases and J 7 bases, leaving 17 bases between the germline ends. The length of the CDR3 is 14 residues. Germline-derived CDR1 and CDR2 are SGHVS and FQNEAQ. This chain's CDR3 is CASSNTGGQRGYTF. The DNA of the CDR3 is TGTGCCAGCAGCAACACTGGGGGGCAACGTGGCTACACCTTC.

V usage is TRBV11-2 and J usage is TRBJ2-1, with D perhaps TRBD2 (5 bases). The CDR3 sequence is 15 residues long. The germline V and J ends were trimmed by 5 bases and 3 bases, with 14 bases remaining between them. Germline V gene lookup returns CDR1 SGHAT and CDR2 FQNNGV. The CDR3 region is CASSHRDRGYNEQFF. CDR3 DNA: TGTGCCAGCAGCCACCGGGATCGTGGCTACAATGAGCAGTTCTTC.

The CDR3 is CASSLSGTGTFNEKLFF. As DNA, the CDR3 is TGTGCCAGCAGTTTATCCGGGACAGGGACCTTTAATGAAAAACTGTTTTTT. The chain recombines TRBV27 with TRBJ1-4; 9 bases are shared with TRBD1. J was trimmed by 4 bases and V by 0 bases; bases with no gene match: 6. The CDR3 runs 17 residues. Germline assignment: CDR1 MNHEY and CDR2 SMNVEV (reference sequence).

V is TRBV9 and J is TRBJ2-5, with D uncertain. V shed 0 bases and J shed 7 bases, with 13 bases lying between them. Germline values: CDR1 SGDLS, CDR2 YYNGEE. The CDR3 length is 14 residues. CDR3 DNA: TGTGCCAGCAGCGTAGATGGCTCGGCGGTGACCCAGTACTTC. Protein product: CASSVDGSAVTQYF.

The chain has TRBV6-5 and TRBJ2-5; the match to TRBD1 covers 7 bases. Germline V lookup: CDR1 MNHEY, CDR2 SVGAGI. V lost 6 bases and J lost 5; bases outside the gene matches: 3. The CDR3 spans 12 residues. CDR3 loop: CASRGQRETQYF. As DNA, the CDR3 is TGTGCCAGCAGGGGACAGCGGGAGACCCAGTACTTC.

The J gene is TRBJ2-3, the V gene TRBV4-1, with 13 nucleotides matching TRBD2. Germline loops: CDR1 MGHRA, CDR2 YSYEKL. Germline trimming cut 2 bases from V and 3 bases from J; bases unmatched to any gene: 5. There are 17 residues in the CDR3. This CDR3 is CASSQLLAGGLTDTQYF. The CDR3 DNA reads TGCGCCAGCAGCCAACTACTAGCGGGAGGGCTGACAGATACGCAGTATTTT.

The V and J genes are TRBV6-5 and TRBJ2-1; no clear D. CDR1 is MNHEY, CDR2 SVGAGI, per germline. CDR3 length: 13 amino acids. The germline V and J ends were trimmed by 0 bases and 7 bases, with 7 bases remaining between them. This CDR3 is CASSYSFKNEQFF. The CDR3 DNA follows: TGTGCCAGCAGTTACTCTTTCAAGAATGAGCAGTTCTTC.

The V gene is TRBV28, the J gene TRBJ2-5; the D is unclear. CDR3 length equals 16 residues. The V and J ends lost 5 bases and 5 bases respectively, with 21 bases between them. Looked up from germline, CDR1 is MDHEN and CDR2 is SYDVKM. CDR3 in amino acids: CASSPLASSLGETQYF. The CDR3 region has the DNA TGTGCCAGCAGTCCGCTGGCCTCCAGCCTGGGGGAGACCCAGTACTTC.

V and J are TRBV7-8 and TRBJ1-5; TRBD1 matches 8 bases. The CDR3 extends over 13 amino acids. Germline CDR1 reads SGHVS; CDR2 reads FQNEAQ. Trimming cost V 10 bases and J 2 bases; bases outside gene matches: 4. The CDR3 region is CATQGARNQPQHF. In nucleotides, the CDR3 is TGTGCCACCCAGGGGGCGCGCAATCAGCCCCAGCATTTT.

The chain is built from TRBV7-9 and TRBJ2-3, with 7 bases lining up with TRBD2. The V and J ends lost 4 bases and 2 bases, in that order; junction bases with no gene match: 3. The length of the CDR3 is 14 residues. Germline V gene lookup returns CDR1 SEHNR and CDR2 FQNEAQ (reference sequence). CDR3 amino acids: CASSYSGFTDTQYF. In DNA form, the CDR3 reads TGTGCCAGCAGCTATAGCGGGTTCACAGATACGCAGTATTTT. Based on the CDR3 plus reference TRBV7-9 and TRBJ2-3, the full variable domain is DTGVSQNPRHKITKRGQNVTFRCDPISEHNRLYWYRQTLGQGPEFLTYFQNEAQLEKSRLLSDRFSAERPKGSFSTLEIQRTEQGDSAMYLCASSYSGFTDTQYFGPGTRLTVL.

This chain joins TRBV4-1 and TRBJ2-7; D remains ambiguous. The CDR3 covers 16 residues. The V end lost 4 bases, the J end lost 0 bases, and 16 bases lay between the germline ends. CDR1 and CDR2 from the germline V gene are MGHRA and YSYEKL. CDR3 coding DNA: TGCGCCAGCAGCCGAGATAGGACGTCGAGCTCCTACGAGCAGTACTTC. The encoded protein is CASSRDRTSSSYEQYF.

V gene TRBV11-2 combines with J gene TRBJ2-4; either TRBD1 or TRBD2 may fit D (6 bases each). Germline V CDR1 and CDR2: SGHAT, FQNNGV. Trimming removed 0 bases from V and 8 bases from J, with 11 bases in between. The CDR3 sequence is 14 residues long. CDR3 sequence reads: CASSLEPGADIQYF. Written as DNA, the CDR3 is TGTGCCAGCAGCTTAGAACCGGGGGCGGACATTCAGTACTTC.

This clone was detected once. For the CDR3, the DNA is TGTGCCAGTGGTGGTGCGCTAAGCTCCTACGAGCAGTACTTC. Translating gives CASGGALSSYEQYF. This chain joins TRBV19 and TRBJ2-7; no firm D call. CDR3 length: 14 amino acids. Germline V gene sequence: CDR1 LNHDA, CDR2 SQIVND (reference sequence). Trimming took off 8 bases at V and 0 bases at J, with 14 bases between the two ends.

V usage is TRBV11-3 and J usage is TRBJ2-1; no clear D gene. The CDR3 contains 12 residues. Germline V lookup: CDR1 SGHNT, CDR2 YENEEA. Trimming left V 5 bases short and J 10 bases short, with 12 bases between. The CDR3 protein is CASSHHSQEQFF. DNA for the CDR3: TGTGCCAGCAGCCACCATAGCCAAGAGCAGTTCTTC.

The chain has TRBV2 and TRBJ2-1; the D gene is possibly TRBD2 (5 bases). Trimming cost V 6 bases and J 0 bases, with 12 bases left between them. In germline, CDR1 is SNHLY, CDR2 FYNNEI. The length of the CDR3 is 15 residues. CDR3 region: CASRADSSSYNEQFF. The CDR3 nucleotides are TGTGCCAGCAGGGCGGACTCGAGCTCCTACAATGAGCAGTTCTTC.

The genes are TRBV7-9 and TRBJ1-5, with a tentative D call TRBD1 (5 bases). CDR1 is SEHNR, CDR2 FQNEAQ, per germline (reference sequence). V lost 3 bases and J lost 5, with 8 bases in between. The CDR3 sequence is 13 residues long. The CDR3 spells CASSFRGDQPQHF. The CDR3, as DNA: TGTGCCAGCAGCTTCCGGGGCGATCAGCCCCAGCATTTT.

J is TRBJ2-5 and V is TRBV5-6; D unclear. This CDR3 contains 12 residues. The V end was cut by 1 base, the J end by 9 bases, with 10 bases between. In germline, CDR1 is SGHDT, CDR2 YYEEEE. The CDR3 region is CASSLYPGPQYF. In DNA form, the CDR3 reads TGTGCCAGCAGCTTGTACCCCGGGCCCCAGTACTTC.

J is TRBJ2-5 and V is TRBV9; TRBD1 aligns across 8 bases. J lost 4 bases, V lost 3 bases, and 8 bases had no gene match. Germline lookup yields CDR1 SGDLS and CDR2 YYNGEE. This CDR3 has 15 residues. CDR3 nucleotides: TGTGCCAGCAGCGGAGGGCAGGGGGCTTTAGAGACCCAGTACTTC. This gives the protein CASSGGQGALETQYF. Full variable domain (rest looked up from reference TRBV9 and TRBJ2-5): DSGVTQTPKHLITATGQRVTLRCSPRSGDLSVYWYQQSLDQGLQFLIQYYNGEERAKGNILERFSAQQFPDLHSELNLSSLELGDSALYFCASSGGQGALETQYFGPGTRLLVL.

In this sample, this clone is large. This chain links TRBV9 with TRBJ2-5; 8 bases map to TRBD2. This CDR3 spans 14 amino acids. Germline V gives CDR1 SGDLS, CDR2 YYNGEE. Trimming took 7 bases from V and 3 from J; bases not matched to a gene: 8. As DNA, the CDR3 is TGTGCCAGCTCCGATAGCGGGGTAGAAGAGACCCAGTACTTC. Protein sequence: CASSDSGVEETQYF.

The rearrangement links TRBV6-5 to TRBJ2-7; no clear D. V lost 5 bases and J lost 3, with 17 bases in between. The CDR3 contains 15 residues. The germline V gene encodes CDR1 MNHEY and CDR2 SVGAGI. The DNA for the CDR3 is TGTGCCAGCAGTATCCTGGGCGCTGGGGACTACGAGCAGTACTTC. It codes for CASSILGAGDYEQYF.

The V and J genes are TRBV14 and TRBJ2-7; no definite D call. The ends were cut back, 5 bases at V and 0 bases at J, with 5 bases in the middle. Germline values: CDR1 SGHDN, CDR2 FVKESK. This CDR3 comprises 12 residues. The CDR3 DNA reads as TGTGCCAGCAGCTCGGGCTCCTACGAGCAGTACTTC. Amino acid sequence: CASSSGSYEQYF.